Following are 20 T cell receptor beta chains from one sample sequenced in a study of shared clonotypes between healthy human individuals. CD45RO-negative cells were positively selected for CCR7, leaving out terminally differentiated effector memory CD45RA+ cells. Only in-frame clones appear in the TCRdb table, and some are missing; sequencing was by immunoSEQ multiplex PCR. The repertoire holds millions of clones, with about 95% as singletons. The sample taken for sequencing was naive CD8+ T cells sorted from blood. All receptors come from a man aged 18 to 29 in good health.

The V and J genes are TRBV7-9 and TRBJ1-1; 11 bases are a match to TRBD1. The ends lost 4 bases at V and 0 bases at J; junction bases unmatched: 10. Looked up from germline, CDR1 is SEHNR and CDR2 is FQNEAQ (reference sequence). The CDR3 totals 18 residues. This CDR3 reads CASSSRTGGANLNTEAFF. CDR3 coding DNA: TGTGCCAGCAGCTCTCGGACAGGGGGCGCAAATTTGAACACTGAAGCTTTCTTT.

This rearrangement joins TRBV11-2 to TRBJ2-7; D remains unclear. This CDR3 region has 15 residues. CDR1 and CDR2 from the germline V gene are SGHAT and FQNNGV. V lost 0 bases, J lost 0 bases, and 9 bases lay in between. The CDR3 region has the DNA TGTGCCAGCAGCTTAGAAGCAAGGCCCTCCTACGAGCAGTACTTC. It encodes CASSLEARPSYEQYF.

The V gene is TRBV9, the J gene TRBJ2-1; TRBD2 is a possible D gene (6 bases). The V gene's germline CDR1 is SGDLS and CDR2 YYNGEE. This CDR3 has 17 amino acids. Between the trimmed V and J ends, which lost 0 bases and 8 bases, there was a span of 21 bases. CDR3 sequence: CASSVASGPHLIYEQFF. The CDR3 coding sequence is TGTGCCAGCAGCGTAGCCAGCGGGCCCCATTTGATATATGAGCAGTTCTTC.

This chain joins TRBV27 and TRBJ2-7; 8 nucleotides line up with TRBD2. J lost 6 bases, V lost 3 bases, and 7 bases had no gene match. The CDR3 length is 14 residues. Looked up from germline, CDR1 is MNHEY and CDR2 is SMNVEV (reference sequence). CDR3 in DNA: TGTGCCAGCAGTTTCTCGGGACTAGACGTCGAGCAGTACTTC. It specifies CASSFSGLDVEQYF.

The chain combines TRBV27 with TRBJ2-7, with a tentative D call TRBD1 (6 bases). This CDR3 comprises 14 residues. V was pared by 10 bases and J by 0 bases, with 16 bases between. Germline CDR1 and CDR2: MNHEY and SMNVEV (reference sequence). The DNA for the CDR3 is TGTGCCACCAAGGGGGACCCAAACTCCTACGAGCAGTACTTC. This sequence encodes CATKGDPNSYEQYF.

The chain uses TRBV7-9 and TRBJ1-1; unclear D gene. CDR1 is SEHNR and CDR2 is FQNEAQ in the germline V gene (reference sequence). CDR3 length: 16 residues. The V gene lost 4 bases and the J gene lost 1 base, with 16 bases spanning the gap. The CDR3 sequence: CASSSSLGLRNTEAFF. Written as DNA, the CDR3 is TGTGCCAGCAGCTCCTCCCTCGGACTGCGGAACACTGAAGCTTTCTTT.

The chain uses TRBV4-1 and TRBJ2-2; D is possibly TRBD2 (6 bases). This CDR3 has 15 amino acids. V was clipped by 7 bases and J by 5 bases, with 17 bases between them. CDR1 and CDR2 (germline): MGHRA, YSYEKL. DNA for the CDR3: TGCGCCAGCACCTCGACTAGTACTCCGACCGGGGAGCTGTTTTTT. Protein sequence: CASTSTSTPTGELFF.

The J gene is TRBJ2-7, the V gene TRBV4-3; TRBD2 matches 8 bases. V trimming: 4 bases; J trimming: 5 bases; junction bases outside the gene matches: 10. The CDR3 has 15 residues. Germline-derived CDR1 and CDR2 are LGHNA and YSLEER. The CDR3 sequence: CASSLYPAGADEQYF. CDR3 nucleotide sequence: TGCGCCAGCAGCCTATATCCAGCGGGAGCCGACGAGCAGTACTTC.

The chain employs TRBV18 and TRBJ2-7; TRBD1 is a possible D gene (6 bases). V was pared by 3 bases and J by 6 bases, with 15 bases between. This CDR3 is 14 amino acids long. CDR1 KGHSH and CDR2 LQKENI come from the germline V gene. This CDR3 reads CASSPLNDRREQYF. The CDR3 nucleotides read TGTGCCAGCTCACCCCTAAATGACAGGCGCGAGCAGTACTTC.

The V call is TRBV9, the J call TRBJ2-3; perhaps D is TRBD1 or TRBD2 (7 bases each). The CDR3 consists of 16 residues. Germline CDR1 reads SGDLS; CDR2 reads YYNGEE. Trimming removed 3 bases at V and 1 base at J, with 15 bases between. The CDR3 nucleotides read TGTGCCAGCAGCGAGGGGGCGGGGGCCCGCACAGATACGCAGTATTTT. Translating gives CASSEGAGARTDTQYF. The full variable domain, with the rest looked up from reference TRBV9 and TRBJ2-3, is DSGVTQTPKHLITATGQRVTLRCSPRSGDLSVYWYQQSLDQGLQFLIQYYNGEERAKGNILERFSAQQFPDLHSELNLSSLELGDSALYFCASSEGAGARTDTQYFGPGTRLTVL.

In its sample, this clone was seen once. The chain uses TRBV11-2 and TRBJ2-1; a possible D gene is TRBD2 (6 bases). Germline V gene lookup returns CDR1 SGHAT and CDR2 FQNNGV. V was pared by 3 bases and J by 7 bases, with 10 bases between. The CDR3 extends over 13 amino acids. The CDR3 region is CASSFGAGNEQFF. In DNA form, the CDR3 reads TGTGCCAGCAGCTTTGGTGCGGGGAATGAGCAGTTCTTC.

The genes are TRBV27 and TRBJ2-3; 9 bases agree with TRBD1. The V segment lost 5 bases and the J segment 4 bases; nucleotides outside the gene matches: 7. The CDR3 has 15 amino acids. CDR1 is MNHEY, CDR2 SMNVEV, per germline (reference sequence). CDR3 sequence: CASSQGTGTADTQYF. The CDR3 DNA reads as TGTGCCAGCAGTCAGGGGACAGGGACTGCAGATACGCAGTATTTT.

J is TRBJ2-7 and V is TRBV27, with D perhaps matching TRBD1 or TRBD2 (5 bases each). Germline lookup yields CDR1 MNHEY and CDR2 SMNVEV (reference sequence). The V gene lost 11 bases and the J gene lost 4 bases, with 18 bases spanning the gap. The CDR3 runs 13 residues. CDR3 protein: CAAGTQNGYEQYF. The DNA of the CDR3 is TGTGCCGCCGGGACCCAAAACGGGTACGAGCAGTACTTC.

The rearrangement uses TRBV27 and TRBJ1-5, with a tentative D call TRBD1 (6 bases). Germline loops: CDR1 MNHEY, CDR2 SMNVEV (reference sequence). The CDR3 totals 16 residues. V was shortened by 5 bases and J by 7 bases, with 21 bases between the two germline ends. The CDR3 DNA follows: TGTGCCAGCAGTCCCCACTTCCCCCCGACAGGCCAGCCCCAGCATTTT. Protein sequence: CASSPHFPPTGQPQHF.

This rearrangement joins TRBV10-3 to TRBJ1-2; no firm D call. The V gene lost 4 bases and the J gene lost 0 bases, with 9 bases spanning the gap. CDR1 ENHRY and CDR2 SYGVKD come from the germline V gene. The CDR3 is made up of 14 amino acids. The CDR3 is CAISVANSNYGYTF. CDR3 sequence (DNA): TGTGCCATCAGTGTGGCGAACTCTAACTATGGCTACACCTTC.

The chain joins TRBV7-2 to TRBJ2-7; TRBD1 aligns across 10 bases. Germline V CDR1 and CDR2: SGHTA, FQGNSA. V trimming: 4 bases; J trimming: 3 bases; junction bases outside the gene matches: 6. This CDR3 contains 15 residues. The CDR3 sequence: CASSSAGQGNYEQYF. Here the CDR3 DNA reads TGTGCCAGCAGCTCAGCGGGACAGGGGAACTACGAGCAGTACTTC.

With regard to this clone: At the DNA level, this CDR3 is encoded by other sequences in the same sample as well. This chain links TRBV5-1 with TRBJ2-7, with D possibly matching TRBD2 (6 bases). Germline CDR1 SGHRS, CDR2 YFSETQ. V dropped 0 bases and J dropped 4 bases, with 11 bases sitting between them. The CDR3 runs 14 residues. CDR3 protein: CASSLVQGGYEQYF. The CDR3 DNA reads TGCGCCAGCAGCTTGGTGCAGGGAGGTTACGAGCAGTACTTC.

The chain is built from TRBV10-3 and TRBJ2-1, with TRBD2 matching over 10 bases. From germline, CDR1 is ENHRY and CDR2 SYGVKD. CDR3 size: 16 residues. V lost 0 bases and J lost 7; bases outside the gene matches: 6. The CDR3 here is CAISESIGLAENEQFF. The CDR3 coding sequence is TGTGCCATCAGTGAGTCTATTGGACTAGCGGAGAATGAGCAGTTCTTC.

The V gene is TRBV15, the J gene TRBJ1-2, with 9 bases that match TRBD1. The CDR3 extends over 16 amino acids. J gave up 4 bases and V 3 bases, and 9 bases lay outside the gene matches. Germline V gene lookup returns CDR1 LNHNV and CDR2 YYDKDF (reference sequence). CDR3 bases: TGTGCCACCAGCAGTGATTCCGGGACAGGGATCTATGGCTACACCTTC. It specifies CATSSDSGTGIYGYTF.

The chain recombines TRBV6-1 with TRBJ1-5, with D possibly matching TRBD1 (5 bases). This CDR3 region has 15 residues. Per germline, CDR1 MNHNS and CDR2 SASEGT. The V and J ends lost 7 bases and 5 bases respectively, with 18 bases between them. The CDR3 loop reads CASKSRDVVYQPQHF. In DNA, the CDR3 is TGTGCCAGCAAAAGCCGGGACGTAGTTTATCAGCCCCAGCATTTT.